Listed below are T cell receptor beta chains from one sample, sequenced in a study of regulatory T cells in long-lasting Graves disease. TCRdb re-called the multiplex PCR reads with MiXCR, one entry per CDR3 protein. In the table there are 200,000 to 250,000 distinct CDR3 sequences, around 20% of which are singletons. This same sample was also part of a study on T cells in Graves' hyperthyroidism and ophthalmopathy.

Sequencing used peripheral blood mononuclear cells (PBMCs), obtained at new diagnosis, from a patient treated with antithyroid drugs. The receptors stem from a woman aged 30 to 39 with Graves disease. Both conserved end residues are trimmed from each CDR3. The size entry is marked missing in some rows and otherwise reads once, few, many or a size class.

TRBJ2-7 | many | TRBV28 | ASRDRGTYEQY
TRBJ2-7 | . | TRBV29-1 | SVARDRTTYEQY
TRBJ1-1 | many | TRBV6-1 | ASSTQGKKAF
TRBJ1-2 | many | TRBV29-1 | SVEGTDDGYT
TRBJ2-5 | many | TRBV2 | ASSPGTGGGKTQY
TRBJ2-5 | . | TRBV2 | ASSSPDAIEAQY
TRBJ2-7 | many | TRBV2 | ASSESGGARDYEQY
TRBJ1-1 | many | TRBV7-8 | ASSPPTGTATEAF
TRBJ2-7 | many | TRBV6-2/TRBV6-3 | ASSWGPTYEQY
TRBJ2-3 | many | TRBV2 | ASSEFQADTQY
TRBJ2-2 | . | TRBV24-1 | ATSDLGRAGELF
TRBJ2-7 | many | TRBV11-2 | ASSLGSAYEQY
TRBJ2-1 | many | TRBV5-8 | ASSRRAGSSYNEQF
TRBJ1-1 | many | TRBV6-1 | ASSQTTGRDF
TRBJ1-2 | many | TRBV5-1 | ASSLADGYGYT
TRBJ2-1 | many | TRBV15 | ATAAGDNNEQF